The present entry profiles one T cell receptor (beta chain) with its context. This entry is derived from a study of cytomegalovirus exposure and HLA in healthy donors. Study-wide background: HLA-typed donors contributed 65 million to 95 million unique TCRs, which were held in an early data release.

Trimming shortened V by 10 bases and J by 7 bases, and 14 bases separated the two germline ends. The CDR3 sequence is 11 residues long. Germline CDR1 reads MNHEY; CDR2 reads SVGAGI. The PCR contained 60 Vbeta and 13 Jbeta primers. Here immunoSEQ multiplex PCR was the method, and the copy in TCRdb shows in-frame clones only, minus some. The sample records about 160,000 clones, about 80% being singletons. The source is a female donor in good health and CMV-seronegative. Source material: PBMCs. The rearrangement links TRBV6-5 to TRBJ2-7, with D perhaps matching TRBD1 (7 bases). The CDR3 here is CATWAGGEQYF. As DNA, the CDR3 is TGTGCCACCTGGGCAGGGGGGGAGCAGTACTTC.